Listed here are 30 T cell receptor beta chains from one sample, sequenced in a study of T cell responses to AZD1222 COVID-19 vaccine. The assay was immunoSEQ multiplex PCR, and TCRdb's table has in-frame clones only and misses some. The data hold 110,000 to 150,000 clones, with 80% to 90% observed a single time. This specimen consisted of peripheral blood, obtained on day 0 of AZD1222 vaccination. The receptors shown here come from an adult in good health.

This chain connects TRBV3-1 (or the pseudogene TRBV3-2) to TRBJ2-7; TRBD2 agrees at 10 bases. Germline V gene data show CDR1 as LGHDT and CDR2 as YNNKEL (reference sequence). The CDR3 contains 16 residues. The J segment lost 2 bases and the V segment lost 1 base, leaving 5 bases of the junction unmatched. The CDR3 spells CASSQGLLAGTYEQYF. CDR3 nucleotides: TGTGCCAGCAGCCAAGGTCTACTAGCGGGGACCTACGAGCAGTACTTC.

The rearrangement links TRBV7-8 to TRBJ1-1; D unclear. Germline V CDR1 and CDR2: SGHVS, FQNEAQ. There are 12 residues in the CDR3. V gave up 3 bases and J gave up 5 bases, with 7 bases separating them. The CDR3 DNA sequence: TGTGCCAGCAGCTTGGGTGTAACTGAAGCTTTCTTT. Translating it yields CASSLGVTEAFF.

The chain links TRBV5-1 to TRBJ2-1; 9 positions match TRBD2. Trimming at V came to 4 bases and at J to 2 bases, leaving 7 bases not matched to a gene. CDR3 size: 16 residues. The germline V gene has CDR1 SGHRS and CDR2 YFSETQ. The CDR3 here is CASSRGTSLPYNEQFF. DNA of the CDR3: TGCGCCAGCAGCCGCGGGACTAGCCTCCCCTACAATGAGCAGTTCTTC. Filled out from reference TRBV5-1 and TRBJ2-1, the complete variable domain reads KAGVTQTPRYLIKTRGQQVTLSCSPISGHRSVSWYQQTPGQGLQFLFEYFSETQRNKGNFPGRFSGRQFSNSRSEMNVSTLELGDSALYLCASSRGTSLPYNEQFFGPGTRLTVL.

The chain is built from TRBV4-1 and TRBJ2-7; D is possibly TRBD2 (6 bases). This CDR3 is built from 19 residues. The V gene's germline CDR1 is MGHRA and CDR2 YSYEKL. V dropped 0 bases and J dropped 0 bases, with 21 bases sitting between them. The CDR3 nucleotides read TGCGCCAGCAGCCAAGAAGGGAATCTAGCGACTGGGACCTCCTACGAGCAGTACTTC. Its protein product is CASSQEGNLATGTSYEQYF.

This clone appeared a single time. CDR3 in DNA: TGCGCCAGCAGCTTGGGTACAGGCAGAACTAAAAGCTCCTACGAGCAGTACTTC. Translated, it gives CASSLGTGRTKSSYEQYF. The V gene is TRBV5-1, the J gene TRBJ2-7; D is perhaps TRBD1 (5 bases). Germline lookup yields CDR1 SGHRS and CDR2 YFSETQ. The ends were cut back, 0 bases at V and 0 bases at J, with 19 bases in the middle. The CDR3 is 18 residues long.

The rearrangement links TRBV6-5 to TRBJ2-2, with TRBD2 as a possible D gene (6 bases). Trimming cost V 7 bases and J 3 bases, with 15 bases left between them. This CDR3 comprises 15 residues. Germline assignment: CDR1 MNHEY and CDR2 SVGAGI. For the CDR3, the DNA is TGTGCCAGCAAGGCGAGACTAGATTACACCGGGGAGCTGTTTTTT. It yields the protein CASKARLDYTGELFF.

This clone has just one count. V is TRBV27 and J is TRBJ2-3; weak D call: TRBD2 (6 bases). This CDR3 spans 15 amino acids. The V end was cut by 3 bases, the J end by 4 bases, with 14 bases between. Germline values: CDR1 MNHEY, CDR2 SMNVEV (reference sequence). Here the CDR3 reads CASSLRVREADTQYF. CDR3 coding DNA: TGTGCCAGCAGTTTGAGGGTCAGGGAGGCAGATACGCAGTATTTT.

The V and J genes are TRBV3-1 (or the pseudogene TRBV3-2) and TRBJ2-6; 9 bases are shared with TRBD1. The junction had 3 bases not matched to a gene; V was cut back by 3 bases and J by 0 bases. This CDR3 contains 17 residues. The germline V gene has CDR1 LGHDT and CDR2 YNNKEL (reference sequence). In nucleotides, the CDR3 is TGTGCCAGCAGCCAGGGACAGGGCATCTCTGGGGCCAACGTCCTGACTTTC. It is translated as CASSQGQGISGANVLTF.

The J gene is TRBJ2-7, the V gene TRBV14, with TRBD2 matching over 8 bases. CDR3 size: 16 residues. Germline lookup yields CDR1 SGHDN and CDR2 FVKESK. The V and J ends lost 1 base and 2 bases, in that order; junction bases with no gene match: 7. The CDR3 is CASSQASRGGTYEQYF. CDR3 bases: TGTGCCAGCAGCCAAGCTTCTCGGGGGGGAACCTACGAGCAGTACTTC. Using reference TRBV14 and TRBJ2-7 for the parts outside the CDR3, the full variable domain is EAGVTQFPSHSVIEKGQTVTLRCDPISGHDNLYWYRRVMGKEIKFLLHFVKESKQDESGMPNNRFLAERTGGTYSTLKVQPAELEDSGVYFCASSQASRGGTYEQYFGPGTRLTVT.

This rearrangement joins TRBV5-8 to TRBJ1-4; a weak D match, TRBD1 (6 bases). The germline V and J ends were trimmed by 1 base and 2 bases, with 9 bases remaining between them. This CDR3 is 15 amino acids long. CDR1 SGHTS and CDR2 YDEGEE come from the germline V gene. The CDR3 loop is CASSLRGGTNEKLFF. The CDR3 nucleotides are TGTGCCAGCAGCTTGAGGGGGGGCACTAATGAAAAACTGTTTTTT.

The chain employs TRBV6-1 and TRBJ1-5; possibly TRBD1 for D (5 bases). The CDR3 loop spans 14 amino acids. Germline values: CDR1 MNHNS, CDR2 SASEGT. Trimming removed 2 bases at V and 1 base at J, with 6 bases between. CDR3 loop: CASSERQSNQPQHF. The DNA for the CDR3 is TGTGCCAGCAGTGAAAGACAGAGCAATCAGCCCCAGCATTTT.

The J gene is TRBJ2-3, the V gene TRBV12-3 or TRBV12-4; a weak D match, TRBD2 (6 bases). Trimming removed 5 bases at V and 1 base at J, with 7 bases between. The CDR3 consists of 13 residues. CDR3 in amino acids: CASSRLGTDTQYF. CDR3 bases: TGTGCCAGCAGTCGACTAGGCACAGATACGCAGTATTTT.

This clone was seen a single time. The CDR3 nucleotides are TGTGCCAGCTTTACTCTGAGGTCAGGGGGTTTGGTAGCTTTCTTT. It translates to CASFTLRSGGLVAFF. V usage is TRBV2 and J usage is TRBJ1-1, with 7 bases lining up with TRBD1. CDR1 is SNHLY, CDR2 FYNNEI, per germline. V shed 8 bases and J 10 bases; nucleotides not matched to a gene: 19. This CDR3 has 15 amino acids.

The rearrangement links TRBV6-4 to TRBJ2-5; no definite D call. The V end was cut by 4 bases, the J end by 4 bases, with 10 bases between. This CDR3 has 13 amino acids. Germline CDR1 reads MRHNA; CDR2 reads SNTAGT. CDR3 in amino acids: CASSARHLETQYF. The DNA for the CDR3 is TGTGCCAGCAGTGCGAGGCACCTAGAGACCCAGTACTTC.

V gene TRBV19 combines with J gene TRBJ1-1, with 8 nucleotides matching TRBD1. This CDR3 region has 13 residues. Losses at the gene ends were 6 bases for V and 1 base for J; bases not matched to a gene: 1. Germline V gene data show CDR1 as LNHDA and CDR2 as SQIVND (reference sequence). In nucleotides, the CDR3 is TGTGCCAGTAGGGACAGGGCGAACACTGAAGCTTTCTTT. Translated: CASRDRANTEAFF.

The chain recombines TRBV21-1 with TRBJ2-5. TRBV21-1 is annotated as a pseudogene. This CDR3 is built from 16 residues. CDR3 loop: CASSKALIRVEETQYF. The CDR3 DNA is TGTGCCAGCAGCAAAGCGCTAATTAGGGTTGAGGAGACCCAGTACTTC.

CDR3 protein: CASCPGTADYEQYF. As DNA, the CDR3 is TGTGCCAGTTGCCCCGGGACAGCTGACTACGAGCAGTACTTC. This sequence joins TRBV28 and TRBJ2-7, with TRBD1 matching 7 bases. Looked up from germline, CDR1 is MDHEN and CDR2 is SYDVKM. After removal of 9 bases from V and 3 bases from J, the junction contained 11 bases not matched to a gene. The CDR3 extends over 14 amino acids.

This clone showed up just once. The gene calls are TRBV9 and TRBJ2-3; no definite D call. V was shortened by 3 bases and J by 4 bases, with 6 bases between the two germline ends. Germline assignment: CDR1 SGDLS and CDR2 YYNGEE. The CDR3 has 12 residues. The CDR3 here is CASSEPSDTQYF. CDR3 DNA sequence: TGTGCCAGCAGCGAACCCTCAGATACGCAGTATTTT.

This clone was seen a handful of times. The CDR3 protein is CASTARGLREGTDTQYF. The CDR3 nucleotides read TGTGCCAGCACCGCGAGGGGCTTGCGGGAGGGCACAGATACGCAGTATTTT. The genes are TRBV28 and TRBJ2-3; 8 nucleotides align to TRBD2. J lost 1 base, V lost 7 bases, and 13 bases had no gene match. The CDR3 runs to 17 residues. From germline, CDR1 is MDHEN and CDR2 SYDVKM.

The gene calls are TRBV13 and TRBJ1-2; 7 bases line up with TRBD1. The J segment lost 2 bases and the V segment lost 5 bases, leaving 8 bases of the junction unmatched. CDR3 length equals 15 residues. The germline V gene encodes CDR1 PRHDT and CDR2 FYEKMQ (reference sequence). The DNA for the CDR3 is TGTGCCAGCAGCCCCAGGACAGGCGTAAACTATGGCTACACCTTC. Protein: CASSPRTGVNYGYTF.

The chain couples TRBV28 to TRBJ1-5, with D perhaps matching TRBD1 (5 bases). V shed 2 bases and J shed 7 bases, with 24 bases lying between them. The CDR3 loop spans 18 amino acids. From germline, CDR1 is MDHEN and CDR2 SYDVKM. CDR3 bases: TGTGCCAGCAGTTTAAGGCGACGGAAGTCATCCCAGGGACAGCCCCAGCATTTT. It yields the protein CASSLRRRKSSQGQPQHF.

The V gene is TRBV7-3, the J gene TRBJ1-1; D unresolved. V gave up 6 bases and J gave up 1 base, with 15 bases separating them. Germline loops: CDR1 SGHTA, CDR2 FQGTGA. CDR3 size: 15 residues. The CDR3 spells CASSPGRLENTEAFF. The CDR3 bases are TGTGCCAGCAGTCCCGGGAGGTTAGAGAACACTGAAGCTTTCTTT.

This rearrangement joins TRBV7-9 to TRBJ2-1; D ambiguous. This CDR3 has 14 amino acids. Trimming stripped 5 bases from V and 0 bases from J, with 8 bases between. CDR1 and CDR2 (germline): SEHNR, FQNEAQ (reference sequence). CDR3 DNA sequence: TGTGCCAGCAGCACTATGGCCTCCTACAATGAGCAGTTCTTC. It codes for CASSTMASYNEQFF.

J is TRBJ1-2 and V is TRBV7-2; 8 nucleotides match TRBD1. The CDR3 is 14 amino acids. CDR1 is SGHTA, CDR2 FQGNSA, per germline. V gave up 5 bases and J gave up 7 bases; unmatched junction bases: 9. DNA of the CDR3: TGTGCCAGCAGCCCAAGAACAGGGGGAGGTGGCTACACCTTC. It is translated as CASSPRTGGGGYTF.

In its sample, this clone was seen once. The J gene is TRBJ2-7, the V gene TRBV5-1; 9 nucleotides line up with TRBD1. CDR1 and CDR2 (germline): SGHRS, YFSETQ. This CDR3 is built from 15 residues. The V segment lost 0 bases and the J segment 0 bases; nucleotides outside the gene matches: 1. The CDR3 loop is CASSLGTGASYEQYF. CDR3 coding DNA: TGCGCCAGCAGCTTGGGGACAGGGGCCTCCTACGAGCAGTACTTC.

The J gene is TRBJ1-1, the V gene TRBV19; D gene uncertain. CDR1 is LNHDA, CDR2 SQIVND, per germline (reference sequence). The CDR3 covers 12 residues. V lost 3 bases and J lost 8, with 10 bases in between. In DNA, the CDR3 is TGTGCCAGTAGTATCCGGAGAGAGGAAGCTTTCTTT. Its translation: CASSIRREEAFF. The variable domain in full, completed from reference TRBV19 and TRBJ1-1, reads DGGITQSPKYLFRKEGQNVTLSCEQNLNHDAMYWYRQDPGQGLRLIYYSQIVNDFQKGDIAEGYSVSREKKESFPLTVTSAQKNPTAFYLCASSIRREEAFFGQGTRLTVV.

The chain uses TRBV18 and TRBJ1-4; D is possibly TRBD1 (5 bases). This CDR3 contains 14 residues. The V gene lost 3 bases and the J gene lost 8 bases, with 13 bases spanning the gap. Germline V gene sequence: CDR1 KGHSH, CDR2 LQKENI. This chain's CDR3 is CASSPLLGVEKLFF. DNA for the CDR3: TGTGCCAGCTCACCCCTATTGGGGGTCGAAAAACTGTTTTTT.

The genes are TRBV10-2 and TRBJ2-7; either TRBD1 or TRBD2 may fit D (6 bases each). The CDR3 length is 14 residues. Germline V lookup: CDR1 WSHSY, CDR2 SAAADI. Trimming removed 6 bases from V and 2 bases from J, with 14 bases in between. CDR3 DNA sequence: TGCGCCAGCAGGGGGGGCCCTAACACCTACGAGCAGTACTTC. This encodes CASRGGPNTYEQYF.

The V call is TRBV20-1, the J call TRBJ1-2; D unresolved. The V end was cut by 6 bases, the J end by 4 bases, with 9 bases between. CDR3 length: 11 residues. Germline V gene lookup returns CDR1 DFQATT and CDR2 SNEGSKA (reference sequence). The CDR3 DNA follows: TGCAGTGCCGAGGGCCTCTATGGCTACACCTTC. Its translation: CSAEGLYGYTF.

The gene calls are TRBV3-1 (or the pseudogene TRBV3-2) and TRBJ2-7; D is possibly TRBD2 (6 bases). The CDR3 is made up of 16 amino acids. The germline CDR1 and CDR2 sequences are LGHDT and YNNKEL (reference sequence). V shed 0 bases and J shed 1 base, with 13 bases lying between them. This CDR3 reads CASSQDLAVPSYEQYF. As DNA, the CDR3 is TGTGCCAGCAGCCAAGACTTAGCGGTCCCATCCTACGAGCAGTACTTC.